These 29 T cell receptor beta chains came from one sample sequenced in a study of naive and memory T cell subsets. TCR cDNA received a 3' ligated oligonucleotide that carried a UMI. Ligated cDNA underwent four rounds of PCR with nested alpha and beta constant region primers and SP2. TCRdb re-analysed the 5' RACE reads in MiXCR, keeping a single row per CDR3 protein. The profile shows 58,000 or so distinct CDR3 sequences, over 6% of them singletons. The receptors here all came from a female donor in good health.

The chain employs TRBV5-5 and TRBJ2-5; tentative D call: TRBD2 (5 bases). This CDR3 contains 13 residues. Deletions cut 0 bases from V and 3 bases from J, with 6 bases between. The germline V gene encodes CDR1 SGHKS and CDR2 YYEKEE (reference sequence). The CDR3 spells CASSLAGKETQYF. The CDR3 bases are TGTGCCAGCAGCTTGGCCGGGAAAGAGACCCAGTACTTC.

There are a few counts of this clonotype. This chain joins TRBV12-3 or TRBV12-4 and TRBJ1-6; tentative D call: TRBD1 (6 bases). The CDR3 runs 15 residues. V lost 5 bases and J lost 9, with 17 bases in between. The CDR3 DNA sequence: TGTGCCAGCAGTCACCAACAGGGTGCTGGTTCACCCCTCCACTTT. Translating gives CASSHQQGAGSPLHF.

This clonotype was seen once. The CDR3 loop reads CASSSLDREAFF. Written as DNA, the CDR3 is TGTGCCAGCAGTTCGTTGGACAGAGAAGCTTTCTTT. The chain carries TRBV6-2 or TRBV6-3 and TRBJ1-1, with D possibly TRBD1 on 6 matching bases. Trimming cost V 4 bases and J 8 bases, with 11 bases left between them. The V gene's germline CDR1 is MNHEY and CDR2 SVGEGT. This CDR3 contains 12 residues.

This clonotype was seen at least ten times. This chain uses TRBV7-9 with TRBJ2-7, with D hard to call. This CDR3 contains 17 residues. V dropped 1 base and J dropped 0 bases, with 16 bases sitting between them. Germline CDR1 and CDR2: SEHNR and FQNEAQ (reference sequence). CDR3 loop: CASSLVPIRSSSYEQYF. CDR3 bases: TGTGCCAGCAGCTTAGTGCCCATACGTAGTAGCTCCTACGAGCAGTACTTC.

At least ten counts were recorded for this clonotype. The chain has TRBV20-1 and TRBJ1-5, with D perhaps TRBD1 (6 bases). Germline V gene lookup returns CDR1 DFQATT and CDR2 SNEGSKA (reference sequence). This CDR3 is 14 amino acids long. Trimming left V 3 bases short and J 0 bases short, with 9 bases between. The CDR3 region is CSARTGYSNQPQHF. CDR3 DNA: TGCAGTGCTAGGACAGGATATAGCAATCAGCCCCAGCATTTT.

There are many counts of this clonotype. In nucleotides, the CDR3 is TGTGCCAGCAGTTTATGGGGTAGGGAACAGCCCCAGCATTTT. This encodes CASSLWGREQPQHF. The J gene is TRBJ1-5, the V gene TRBV12-3 or TRBV12-4; no reliable D call. V was trimmed by 2 bases and J by 7 bases, leaving 12 bases between them. This CDR3 has 14 amino acids.

At least ten counts were recorded for this clonotype. The chain combines TRBV3-1 with TRBJ1-5; D unclear. V was pared by 4 bases and J by 2 bases, with 9 bases between. The CDR3 sequence is 14 residues long. Germline lookup yields CDR1 LGHDT and CDR2 YNNKEL (reference sequence). This chain's CDR3 is CASSRSGGNQPQHF. In nucleotides, the CDR3 is TGTGCCAGCAGCCGTAGTGGGGGCAATCAGCCCCAGCATTTT.

V is TRBV29-1 and J is TRBJ2-1; 13 bases match TRBD2. The CDR3 length is 16 residues. V shed 5 bases, J shed 0 bases, and the junction held 4 bases outside the gene matches. Germline V gene sequence: CDR1 SQVTM, CDR2 ANQGSEA. The CDR3 loop reads CSVWGLAGSSYNEQFF. The CDR3 DNA reads as TGCAGCGTTTGGGGACTAGCGGGGAGCTCCTACAATGAGCAGTTCTTC.

This clonotype was recorded many times. The V and J genes are TRBV7-2 and TRBJ1-3; no clear D gene. The V gene lost 1 base and the J gene lost 6 bases, with 13 bases spanning the gap. CDR3 size: 15 residues. CDR1 and CDR2 from the germline V gene are SGHTA and FQGNSA. The CDR3 bases are TGTGCCAGCAGCTTAGTCCACGGCGGGCTAAACACCATATATTTT. Its protein product is CASSLVHGGLNTIYF.

This chain connects TRBV19 to TRBJ2-5, with a possible D match to TRBD1 (5 bases). The germline gives CDR1 LNHDA, CDR2 SQIVND (reference sequence). CDR3 size: 17 residues. Deletions cut 7 bases from V and 2 bases from J, with 23 bases between. CDR3 nucleotide sequence: TGTGCCAGTACCAACACCGACAGATTGAATGCTCAAGAGACCCAGTACTTC. This sequence encodes CASTNTDRLNAQETQYF.

This clonotype has at least ten counts. The rearrangement joins TRBV7-2 to TRBJ1-4, with no clear D. CDR1 SGHTA and CDR2 FQGNSA come from the germline V gene. V was clipped by 3 bases and J by 8 bases, with 13 bases between them. This CDR3 is built from 14 residues. CDR3 protein: CASSFQHGGEKLFF. Here the CDR3 DNA reads TGTGCCAGCAGCTTCCAACATGGAGGGGAAAAACTGTTTTTT.

This clonotype was detected a few times. V and J are TRBV5-1 and TRBJ2-5, with unresolved D. The V end lost 0 bases, the J end lost 6 bases, and 9 bases lay between the germline ends. CDR1 SGHRS and CDR2 YFSETQ come from the germline V gene. The CDR3 has 13 residues. The CDR3 DNA reads TGCGCCAGCAGCTTGGTACCAGCTCAGACCCAGTACTTC. Translating it yields CASSLVPAQTQYF. Supplemented by reference TRBV5-1 and TRBJ2-5, the full variable domain reads KAGVTQTPRYLIKTRGQQVTLSCSPISGHRSVSWYQQTPGQGLQFLFEYFSETQRNKGNFPGRFSGRQFSNSRSEMNVSTLELGDSALYLCASSLVPAQTQYFGPGTRLLVL.

The chain links TRBV7-2 to TRBJ1-5, with D hard to call. Trimming removed 1 base from V and 6 bases from J, with 19 bases in between. Germline CDR1 SGHTA, CDR2 FQGNSA. This CDR3 has 17 amino acids. This chain's CDR3 is CASSLGARVRGSQPQHF. Written as DNA, the CDR3 is TGTGCCAGCAGCTTAGGAGCCCGGGTTCGGGGAAGTCAGCCCCAGCATTTT.

The chain couples TRBV2 to TRBJ1-2; D uncertain. CDR3 length: 12 residues. The V and J ends lost 5 bases and 2 bases respectively, with 6 bases between them. CDR1 SNHLY and CDR2 FYNNEI come from the germline V gene. CDR3: CASSTRNYGYTF. CDR3 DNA: TGTGCCAGCAGTACTCGGAACTATGGCTACACCTTC.

This clonotype was observed a few times. The rearrangement uses TRBV20-1 and TRBJ2-3, with D perhaps TRBD1 or TRBD2 (5 bases each). The germline V gene has CDR1 DFQATT and CDR2 SNEGSKA (reference sequence). The CDR3 length is 16 residues. With 0 bases removed from V and 0 bases from J, the gap between germline ends came to 13 bases. The CDR3 DNA sequence: TGCAGTGCTAGAGACCCAGGGACCTTAAGCACAGATACGCAGTATTTT. Protein product: CSARDPGTLSTDTQYF.

This chain links TRBV15 with TRBJ2-7, with TRBD1 matching 7 bases. The germline V gene encodes CDR1 LNHNV and CDR2 YYDKDF (reference sequence). CDR3 size: 13 residues. V trimming: 5 bases; J trimming: 6 bases; junction bases outside the gene matches: 7. The CDR3 region is CATSFQTGSEQYF. In DNA, the CDR3 is TGTGCCACCAGCTTCCAGACAGGGTCCGAGCAGTACTTC.

Many counts were recorded for this clonotype. The CDR3: CSARWAAEAFF. In DNA, the CDR3 is TGCAGTGCTAGATGGGCCGCTGAAGCTTTCTTT. The chain carries TRBV20-1 and TRBJ1-1; D is unclear. The CDR3 is 11 amino acids. Per germline, CDR1 DFQATT and CDR2 SNEGSKA (reference sequence). V was clipped by 2 bases and J by 6 bases, with 7 bases between them.

The chain uses TRBV30 and TRBJ2-3, with no clear D. CDR3 length equals 15 residues. Trimming took 3 bases from V and 0 from J, leaving 13 bases between them. Per the germline V gene, CDR1 is GTSNPN and CDR2 is SVGIG (reference sequence). Written as DNA, the CDR3 is TGTGCCTGGAGAGAAGCGAAACTTAGCACAGATACGCAGTATTTT. Translated: CAWREAKLSTDTQYF.

This clonotype came up a few times. J is TRBJ2-1 and V is TRBV2, with D tentatively TRBD1 (6 bases). Deletions cut 6 bases from V and 9 bases from J, with 12 bases between. Germline V gives CDR1 SNHLY, CDR2 FYNNEI. The CDR3 totals 12 residues. CDR3 in DNA: TGTGCCAGCAGGGGAACAGGGAGTGAGCAGTTCTTC. Translation: CASRGTGSEQFF.

This clonotype has only a few counts. The rearrangement links TRBV29-1 to TRBJ2-5; D gene unclear. The CDR3 covers 13 residues. The V gene's germline CDR1 is SQVTM and CDR2 ANQGSEA. V was clipped by 7 bases and J by 3 bases, with 15 bases between them. The CDR3 DNA reads as TGCAGCGCCAACACCGGGTACAAAGAGACCCAGTACTTC. It translates to CSANTGYKETQYF. Full variable domain (missing parts from reference TRBV29-1 and TRBJ2-5): SAVISQKPSRDICQRGTSLTIQCQVDSQVTMMFWYRQQPGQSLTLIATANQGSEATYESGFVIDKFPISRPNLTFSTLTVSNMSPEDSSIYLCSANTGYKETQYFGPGTRLLVL.

This clonotype was seen ten or more times. The J gene is TRBJ2-3, the V gene TRBV7-9, with TRBD2 as a possible D gene (6 bases). CDR1 and CDR2 from the germline V gene are SEHNR and FQNEAQ (reference sequence). V dropped 5 bases and J dropped 1 base, with 16 bases sitting between them. The CDR3 loop spans 16 amino acids. The CDR3 coding sequence is TGTGCCAGCAGCCCCGCAGTTCAGCGGGGCACAGATACGCAGTATTTT. Its protein product is CASSPAVQRGTDTQYF.

This clonotype showed up many times. The rearrangement joins TRBV5-1 to TRBJ2-3; D assignment may be TRBD1 or TRBD2 (5 bases each). Trimming shortened V by 3 bases and J by 1 base, and 12 bases separated the two germline ends. Germline V gives CDR1 SGHRS, CDR2 YFSETQ. The CDR3 consists of 15 residues. The CDR3 here is CASSSNGAGTDTQYF. CDR3 nucleotide sequence: TGCGCCAGCAGCTCCAACGGGGCTGGCACAGATACGCAGTATTTT.

Of note for this clonotype: A read error may be the cause here, since a much bigger clone is one base away. This sequence joins TRBV7-2 and TRBJ1-6; D call uncertain. The CDR3 is made up of 12 amino acids. Germline V gives CDR1 SGHTA, CDR2 FQGNSA. For the CDR3, the DNA is TGTGCCAGCAGCTCCGGGGTACGAGCCCTCCCCTTT. This codes for CASSSGVRALPF.

Ten or more counts support this clonotype. The chain has TRBV19 and TRBJ1-2, with 8 bases lining up with TRBD1. CDR3 size: 16 residues. Trimming cost V 7 bases and J 8 bases; bases outside gene matches: 18. Germline CDR1 and CDR2: LNHDA and SQIVND (reference sequence). The CDR3 loop reads CASTRKRTEDRGGYTF. The CDR3, as DNA: TGTGCCAGTACCCGAAAACGGACGGAAGACAGGGGAGGCTACACCTTC.

This clonotype was counted at least ten times. The chain carries TRBV29-1 and TRBJ2-7, with 7 nucleotides matching TRBD2. The CDR3 covers 13 residues. J gave up 6 bases and V 7 bases, and 12 bases lay outside the gene matches. Germline V gene lookup returns CDR1 SQVTM and CDR2 ANQGSEA. CDR3: CSGLTFGGGEQYF. CDR3 sequence (DNA): TGCAGCGGTCTGACTTTTGGGGGGGGCGAGCAGTACTTC.

The V call is TRBV5-4, the J call TRBJ1-6, with TRBD1 matching over 9 bases. V gave up 4 bases and J gave up 0 bases; unmatched junction bases: 8. Germline CDR1 reads SGHNT; CDR2 reads YYREEE (reference sequence). The CDR3 runs to 18 residues. The CDR3 protein is CASSNAGTGSSYNSPLHF. The CDR3 bases are TGTGCCAGCAGCAACGCCGGGACAGGGAGCTCCTATAATTCACCCCTCCACTTT.

This clonotype was seen repeatedly, ten times or more. This chain links TRBV12-3 or TRBV12-4 with TRBJ2-1; D perhaps matches TRBD1 (5 bases). The CDR3 length is 16 residues. V was trimmed by 3 bases and J by 7 bases, leaving 19 bases between them. The CDR3: CASSFQGALTGNEQFF. Here the CDR3 DNA reads TGTGCCAGCAGTTTTCAGGGCGCGTTAACTGGGAATGAGCAGTTCTTC.

The V call is TRBV3-1, the J call TRBJ2-7, with TRBD1 as a possible D gene (5 bases). V was clipped by 4 bases and J by 0 bases, with 10 bases between them. CDR1 and CDR2 from the germline V gene are LGHDT and YNNKEL (reference sequence). This CDR3 contains 14 residues. Here the CDR3 DNA reads TGTGCCAGCAGCCCACAGGCGTTCTCCTACGAGCAGTACTTC. Translated, it gives CASSPQAFSYEQYF.

The chain links TRBV7-8 to TRBJ1-5, with a weak D call TRBD1 (6 bases). Germline CDR1 and CDR2: SGHVS and FQNEAQ. The CDR3 sequence is 14 residues long. The germline V and J ends were trimmed by 5 bases and 4 bases, with 12 bases remaining between them. The CDR3 here is CASSPGTRNQPQHF. The CDR3 coding sequence is TGTGCCAGCAGCCCCGGGACACGTAATCAGCCCCAGCATTTT.